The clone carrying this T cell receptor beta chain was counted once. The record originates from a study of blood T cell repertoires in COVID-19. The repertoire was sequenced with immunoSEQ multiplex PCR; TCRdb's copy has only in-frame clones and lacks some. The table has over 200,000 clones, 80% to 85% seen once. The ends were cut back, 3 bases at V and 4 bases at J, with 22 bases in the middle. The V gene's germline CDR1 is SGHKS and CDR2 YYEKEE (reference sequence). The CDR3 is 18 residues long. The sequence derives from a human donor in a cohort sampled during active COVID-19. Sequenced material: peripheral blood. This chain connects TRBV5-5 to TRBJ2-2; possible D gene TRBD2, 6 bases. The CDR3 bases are TGTGCCAGCAGCTCAAAGGCAGGTAGCGGAGAAATCACCGGGGAGCTGTTTTTT. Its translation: CASSSKAGSGEITGELFF.